These 10 T cell receptor beta chains were all obtained from the same sample, sequenced in a study of T cells after posttransplantation cyclophosphamide. The repertoire was sequenced with immunoSEQ multiplex PCR; TCRdb's copy has only in-frame clones and lacks some. The sample carries about 53,000 clones, just over 85% recorded once. The specimen sequenced was PBMCs. These receptors originate from a man aged 30 to 39 with a blood cancer, CMV-positive, and with a related stem cell donor.

This chain joins TRBV29-1 and TRBJ2-5; weak D call: TRBD1 (5 bases). The CDR3 has 12 amino acids. Germline V gene sequence: CDR1 SQVTM, CDR2 ANQGSEA. Deletions cut 4 bases from V and 6 bases from J, with 12 bases between. The CDR3 nucleotides are TGCAGCGTTGTAAGGGGTCAACAGACCCAGTACTTC. Its protein product is CSVVRGQQTQYF.

This sequence joins TRBV7-9 and TRBJ1-2, with D possibly TRBD1 on 6 matching bases. The germline V gene has CDR1 SEHNR and CDR2 FQNEAQ (reference sequence). The CDR3 totals 16 residues. The V end lost 5 bases, the J end lost 4 bases, and 20 bases lay between the germline ends. The CDR3 region is CASSQSTGIRSYGYTF. CDR3 in DNA: TGTGCCAGCAGCCAGAGCACAGGGATTCGGAGCTATGGCTACACCTTC.

The count of this clone is one. The J gene is TRBJ2-7, the V gene TRBV28; 7 bases map to TRBD2. CDR1 is MDHEN, CDR2 SYDVKM, per germline. V trimming: 2 bases; J trimming: 5 bases; junction bases outside the gene matches: 6. The CDR3 is made up of 14 amino acids. CDR3 coding DNA: TGTGCCAGCAGTTTACGGCGGGAGCCGCACGAGCAGTACTTC. Protein sequence: CASSLRREPHEQYF.

In its sample, this clone was seen once. V gene TRBV5-1 combines with J gene TRBJ2-1; perhaps TRBD2 as D (6 bases). Germline V gene sequence: CDR1 SGHRS, CDR2 YFSETQ. V gave up 3 bases and J gave up 3 bases, with 13 bases separating them. CDR3 length: 15 amino acids. CDR3 sequence: CASSSDTGDYNEQFF. Written as DNA, the CDR3 is TGCGCCAGCAGCTCTGACACGGGGGACTACAATGAGCAGTTCTTC.

The chain carries TRBV6-6 and TRBJ2-5, with TRBD1 matching over 7 bases. Unmatched junction bases numbered 8, after V lost 5 bases and J lost 2 bases. The CDR3 is 15 amino acids. Germline V CDR1 and CDR2: MNHNY, SVGAGI (reference sequence). This CDR3 reads CASSRRQGTQETQYF. In nucleotides, the CDR3 is TGTGCCAGCAGTCGACGACAGGGAACACAAGAGACCCAGTACTTC.

With regard to this clone: Distinct nucleotide sequences in the sample also encode this CDR3. The rearrangement links TRBV6-1 to TRBJ2-1; perhaps TRBD2 as D (6 bases). V was pared by 0 bases and J by 7 bases, with 13 bases between. Per the germline V gene, CDR1 is MNHNS and CDR2 is SASEGT. The CDR3 totals 15 residues. The CDR3 DNA reads as TGTGCCAGCAGTGAAGCACTGGGGGGAAGGAATGAGCAGTTCTTC. It codes for CASSEALGGRNEQFF.

The chain employs TRBV11-3 and TRBJ2-7; D is ambiguous. The V and J ends lost 0 bases and 0 bases respectively, with 9 bases between them. The germline V gene encodes CDR1 SGHNT and CDR2 YENEEA. This CDR3 has 15 residues. The DNA of the CDR3 is TGTGCCAGCAGCTTAGATGACACACGCTCCTACGAGCAGTACTTC. Amino acid sequence: CASSLDDTRSYEQYF.

The chain recombines TRBV27 with TRBJ2-2; TRBD2 matches 7 bases. J lost 0 bases, V lost 2 bases, and 3 bases had no gene match. CDR1 is MNHEY, CDR2 SMNVEV, per germline (reference sequence). This CDR3 is built from 16 residues. CDR3 residues: CASSLLGTTNTGELFF. The CDR3 DNA reads TGTGCCAGCAGTTTACTTGGGACTACGAACACCGGGGAGCTGTTTTTT.

The rearrangement joins TRBV11-2 to TRBJ2-4, with D possibly TRBD2 on 5 matching bases. Trimming took 5 bases from V and 8 from J, leaving 16 bases between them. CDR3 length: 14 amino acids. From germline, CDR1 is SGHAT and CDR2 FQNNGV. The CDR3 here is CASSNRRTTDIQYF. The CDR3 nucleotides are TGTGCCAGCAGCAATAGGAGGACCACGGACATTCAGTACTTC.

The rearrangement joins TRBV7-8 to TRBJ2-3, with TRBD2 matching 7 bases. Germline CDR1 reads SGHVS; CDR2 reads FQNEAQ. The CDR3 runs to 16 residues. V trimming: 5 bases; J trimming: 2 bases; junction bases outside the gene matches: 10. CDR3 residues: CASSVTRLAATDTQYF. Here the CDR3 DNA reads TGTGCCAGCAGCGTTACGAGGCTAGCGGCCACAGATACGCAGTATTTT.